Below, 27 T cell receptor beta chains from the same sample are listed, as sequenced in a study of monozygotic twins with inflammatory bowel disease (dated by TCRdb to between 2019 and 2020). Library construction relied on 5' RACE. Sequencing took place on an Illumina HiSeq 2500. TCRdb reprocessed the reads; each CDR3 protein sequence makes one entry, and DNA is unavailable. The record for this sample contains more than 300,000 distinct CDR3 sequences. Approximately 2.4% of the sample comes from the top ten. Specimen: blood. The receptor set was obtained from a human donor with ulcerative colitis or Crohn's disease, or a healthy co-twin of an affected twin (not recorded which).

The CDR3 loop is CASSLVKAGGKETQYF. This chain uses TRBV7-2 with TRBJ2-5; TCRdb's D call, TRBD2, is unchecked because there is no DNA. This CDR3 is 16 amino acids long. Per the germline V gene, CDR1 is SGHTA and CDR2 is FQGNSA.

The gene calls are TRBV3-1 and TRBJ2-3; TCRdb gives TRBD2 as the D gene, but with no DNA this cannot be confirmed. Germline V gene data show CDR1 as LGHDT and CDR2 as YNNKEL (reference sequence). CDR3 length equals 14 residues. The CDR3 loop is CASSQRGASDTQYF.

The rearrangement links TRBV20-1 to TRBJ1-3. Germline CDR1 is DFQATT and CDR2 is SNEGSKA (reference sequence). The CDR3 contains 15 residues. The chain's CDR3 is CSARGEGLVLNTIYF.

V and J are TRBV7-2 and TRBJ2-7; TCRdb names TRBD1, which stays unverified in the absence of DNA. The V gene's germline CDR1 is SGHTA and CDR2 FQGNSA. This CDR3 has 15 amino acids. Here the CDR3 reads CASSLAGQVSGEQYF.

V is TRBV3-1 and J is TRBJ1-1. Germline assignment: CDR1 LGHDT and CDR2 YNNKEL (reference sequence). The CDR3 extends over 11 amino acids. CDR3 loop: CASSRGSEAFF.

The gene calls are TRBV18 and TRBJ1-1. Germline loops: CDR1 KGHSH, CDR2 LQKENI. The CDR3 runs to 12 residues. The CDR3 is CASSPERTEAFF.

The chain employs TRBV11-2 and TRBJ2-7; TCRdb selects TRBD1, and the lack of DNA leaves this call unchecked. Per germline, CDR1 SGHAT and CDR2 FQNNGV. The CDR3 is made up of 15 amino acids. CDR3 region: CASSSAGTGSYEQYF.

The chain joins TRBV20-1 to TRBJ2-5; TCRdb's D call of TRBD2 is untestable without DNA. There are 16 residues in the CDR3. From germline, CDR1 is DFQATT and CDR2 SNEGSKA (reference sequence). The CDR3 sequence is CSASPRGLPTGETQYF.

This chain connects TRBV5-1 to TRBJ2-1; without DNA, the TCRdb call of TRBD1 cannot be checked. The germline gives CDR1 SGHRS, CDR2 YFSETQ. This CDR3 comprises 16 residues. The CDR3: CASSPFTGGYYNEQFF.

V is TRBV7-9 and J is TRBJ1-2. The CDR3 has 12 residues. The germline gives CDR1 SEHNR, CDR2 FQNEAQ (reference sequence). CDR3 residues: CASSLGDYGHTF.

The chain links TRBV4-3 to TRBJ1-2; no DNA is available, so the TRBD1 call from TCRdb remains unchecked. CDR3 size: 16 residues. Per the germline V gene, CDR1 is LGHNA and CDR2 is YSLEER. The CDR3 here is CASSQVSTGGRDGYTF.

The chain has TRBV5-1 and TRBJ2-5; checking the TCRdb D call of TRBD1 is not possible without DNA. This CDR3 region has 14 residues. Germline-derived CDR1 and CDR2 are SGHRS and YFSETQ. CDR3 in amino acids: CASSKEQGRETQYF.

The V call is TRBV7-9, the J call TRBJ2-2. Per the germline V gene, CDR1 is SEHNR and CDR2 is FQNEAQ (reference sequence). This CDR3 is built from 17 residues. CDR3: CASSNPRLSANTGELFF.

The chain recombines TRBV7-2 with TRBJ2-1; lacking DNA, the TRBD1 call made by TCRdb goes unchecked. Germline values: CDR1 SGHTA, CDR2 FQGNSA. The CDR3 has 17 amino acids. The CDR3 sequence: CASSLATGANYLYEQFF.

The CDR3 spells CASSLVISNEQFF. This chain uses TRBV7-2 with TRBJ2-1. This CDR3 is 13 amino acids long. The V gene's germline CDR1 is SGHTA and CDR2 FQGNSA.

The chain has TRBV6-1 and TRBJ2-1; TCRdb names TRBD2, which stays unverified in the absence of DNA. CDR1 is MNHNS and CDR2 is SASEGT in the germline V gene. The length of the CDR3 is 15 residues. The CDR3 spells CASIPPGHWLSEQFF.

The gene calls are TRBV6-1 and TRBJ2-5. The CDR3 loop spans 17 amino acids. Germline-derived CDR1 and CDR2 are MNHNS and SASEGT. The chain's CDR3 is CASSRATIYKPQETQYF.

The chain is built from TRBV4-3 and TRBJ2-5; without DNA, the TCRdb call of TRBD1 cannot be checked. CDR3 length: 15 residues. Germline V CDR1 and CDR2: LGHNA, YSLEER. CDR3 sequence: CASSPQQGRTTTQYF.

The chain has TRBV11-2 and TRBJ2-3; TCRdb picks TRBD1, but there is no DNA to check that call. CDR3 size: 19 residues. Per germline, CDR1 SGHAT and CDR2 FQNNGV. The CDR3 here is CASSTPGVSRGGNTDTQYF.

The V call is TRBV5-5, the J call TRBJ2-6. CDR1 is SGHKS, CDR2 YYEKEE, per germline (reference sequence). The CDR3 has 16 residues. This CDR3 reads CASSLGPGSGANVLTF.

The CDR3 loop is CASRRGGKNIQYF. V is TRBV27 and J is TRBJ2-4; with no DNA, the TCRdb D assignment of TRBD2 cannot be verified. The CDR3 runs to 13 residues. CDR1 is MNHEY, CDR2 SMNVEV, per germline (reference sequence).

This chain connects TRBV6-2 or TRBV6-3 to TRBJ1-2; TCRdb outputs TRBD1, but without DNA this stays unchecked. The CDR3 covers 19 residues. Germline V gene lookup returns CDR1 MNHEY and CDR2 SVGEGT. CDR3 region: CASSYSTARALKSGYGYTF.

This rearrangement joins TRBV12-3 or TRBV12-4 to TRBJ2-2. The CDR3 runs 12 residues. This CDR3 reads CASSFKAGELFF.

This chain links TRBV5-1 with TRBJ2-3; TCRdb's D call of TRBD1 is untestable without DNA. Germline V gene lookup returns CDR1 SGHRS and CDR2 YFSETQ. This CDR3 comprises 15 residues. CDR3 sequence reads: CASSSGQGATDTQYF. Drawing the rest from reference TRBV5-1 and TRBJ2-3, the complete variable domain is KAGVTQTPRYLIKTRGQQVTLSCSPISGHRSVSWYQQTPGQGLQFLFEYFSETQRNKGNFPGRFSGRQFSNSRSEMNVSTLELGDSALYLCASSSGQGATDTQYFGPGTRLTVL.

The chain recombines TRBV6-1 with TRBJ2-7; there is no DNA to check the TCRdb D call of TRBD2. The germline V gene encodes CDR1 MNHNS and CDR2 SASEGT. This CDR3 has 16 amino acids. CDR3 sequence: CASSPILAGTIYEQYF.

This rearrangement joins TRBV29-1 to TRBJ2-2; checking the TCRdb D call of TRBD1 is not possible without DNA. The CDR3 extends over 15 amino acids. In germline, CDR1 is SQVTM, CDR2 ANQGSEA. The CDR3 loop reads CSVGPGTGPPGELFF.

The rearrangement uses TRBV10-3 and TRBJ2-1; TCRdb's assignment of TRBD2 cannot be checked, as there is no DNA. The CDR3 sequence is 19 residues long. Per germline, CDR1 ENHRY and CDR2 SYGVKD. The CDR3 loop is CAISESPPQGPSPYNEQFF.